Below, 13 T cell receptor beta chains from the same sample are listed, as sequenced in a study of control samples from healthy donors and cancer patients. Profiling relied on immunoSEQ multiplex PCR, and the TCRdb table lists in-frame clones only, not all of them. Altogether over 100,000 clones are present, about 89% being singletons, with the ten largest covering approximately 15%. The sequencing input was blood. These receptors originate from a woman in her 50s in good health.

The chain combines TRBV19 with TRBJ2-7; D may be TRBD1 (6 bases). This CDR3 contains 12 residues. Trimming cost V 6 bases and J 6 bases, with 12 bases left between them. Germline lookup yields CDR1 LNHDA and CDR2 SQIVND (reference sequence). The chain's CDR3 is CASSRGFGEQYF. DNA of the CDR3: TGTGCCAGTAGCAGGGGTTTTGGCGAGCAGTACTTC.

This clone has a single count. The chain employs TRBV27 and TRBJ1-2; maybe TRBD1 (5 bases). Germline assignment: CDR1 MNHEY and CDR2 SMNVEV (reference sequence). V lost 0 bases to trimming and J lost 6 bases, with 17 bases between them. This CDR3 contains 16 residues. The chain's CDR3 is CASSLSGRQGIHGYTF. The CDR3, as DNA: TGTGCCAGCAGTTTATCGGGCCGTCAGGGCATCCATGGCTACACCTTC.

The chain combines TRBV24-1 with TRBJ1-6, with D possibly matching TRBD1 (5 bases). V was pared by 7 bases and J by 8 bases, with 11 bases between. CDR1 and CDR2 (germline): KGHDR, SFDVKD. The CDR3 sequence is 13 residues long. CDR3 in DNA: TGTGCCACCAGCAGTCAGGGTGATTCACCCCTCCACTTT. Its protein product is CATSSQGDSPLHF.

In this sample, this clone turned up once. The chain links TRBV30 to TRBJ2-7; TRBD1 is a possible D gene (6 bases). From germline, CDR1 is GTSNPN and CDR2 SVGIG (reference sequence). This CDR3 contains 17 residues. The V gene lost 0 bases and the J gene lost 3 bases, with 21 bases spanning the gap. CDR3 loop: CAWSVGSRSPQGYEQYF. CDR3 DNA: TGTGCCTGGAGTGTTGGGTCCCGATCACCACAGGGCTACGAGCAGTACTTC.

V is TRBV9 and J is TRBJ1-4, with 7 bases identical to TRBD1. Trimming at V came to 0 bases and at J to 0 bases, leaving 5 bases not matched to a gene. This CDR3 comprises 17 residues. Germline V gene sequence: CDR1 SGDLS, CDR2 YYNGEE. The CDR3 bases are TGTGCCAGCAGCGTAGATTCCGGGACAGCAACTAATGAAAAACTGTTTTTT. Encoded protein: CASSVDSGTATNEKLFF.

The rearrangement joins TRBV30 to TRBJ1-2; D is uncertain. The CDR3 loop spans 12 amino acids. CDR1 and CDR2 from the germline V gene are GTSNPN and SVGIG (reference sequence). V was cut by 5 bases and J by 5 bases, with 12 bases left in between. CDR3 nucleotides: TGTGCCTGGGGCTTCTCAGCGTATGGCTACACCTTC. Its protein is CAWGFSAYGYTF. Full variable domain (missing parts from reference TRBV30 and TRBJ1-2): SQTIHQWPATLVQPVGSPLSLECTVEGTSNPNLYWYRQAAGRGLQLLFYSVGIGQISSEVPQNLSASRPQDRQFILSSKKLLLSDSGFYLCAWGFSAYGYTFGSGTRLTVV.

A few counts support this clone. This sequence joins TRBV5-1 and TRBJ2-1, with D tentatively TRBD2 (6 bases). Deletions cut 3 bases from V and 8 bases from J, with 18 bases between. This CDR3 region has 15 residues. Germline assignment: CDR1 SGHRS and CDR2 YFSETQ. The chain's CDR3 is CASSSGPGVRDEQFF. Written as DNA, the CDR3 is TGCGCCAGCAGCTCGGGTCCGGGGGTACGCGATGAGCAGTTCTTC.

The V and J genes are TRBV2 and TRBJ1-1, with 7 bases lining up with TRBD1. The CDR3 has 14 residues. Trimming removed 6 bases from V and 0 bases from J; junction bases left unmatched: 4. Germline CDR1 is SNHLY and CDR2 is FYNNEI. The chain's CDR3 is CASRQGFVNTEAFF. The CDR3 nucleotides are TGTGCCAGCAGACAGGGGTTTGTGAACACTGAAGCTTTCTTT.

The rearrangement links TRBV27 to TRBJ2-3, with a tentative D call TRBD1 (6 bases). V was cut by 5 bases and J by 0 bases, with 12 bases left in between. The length of the CDR3 is 15 residues. Germline V gives CDR1 MNHEY, CDR2 SMNVEV (reference sequence). The CDR3 sequence is CASSTGQFSTDTQYF. The CDR3 nucleotides read TGTGCCAGCAGTACTGGACAGTTTAGCACAGATACGCAGTATTTT.

V gene TRBV19 combines with J gene TRBJ2-3; D not certain. This CDR3 comprises 14 residues. CDR1 and CDR2 from the germline V gene are LNHDA and SQIVND (reference sequence). V dropped 1 base and J dropped 4 bases, with 9 bases sitting between them. CDR3 loop: CASSIGLPPDTQYF. The CDR3 DNA reads TGTGCCAGTAGTATAGGGCTTCCCCCAGATACGCAGTATTTT.

As concerns this clone: Other DNA variants within this sample encode the same CDR3. The chain is built from TRBV12-3 or TRBV12-4 and TRBJ1-5, with D perhaps matching TRBD1 (5 bases). Trimming pared 9 bases from V and 7 bases from J, leaving 13 bases between. The CDR3 has 12 residues. The CDR3 DNA follows: TGTGCCAGTGCGGGGGTGGGGCAGCCCCAGCATTTT. This codes for CASAGVGQPQHF.

This rearrangement joins TRBV6-5 to TRBJ2-3; TRBD2 matches at 7 bases. Per germline, CDR1 MNHEY and CDR2 SVGAGI. V shed 2 bases and J 2 bases; nucleotides not matched to a gene: 7. This CDR3 has 16 amino acids. Here the CDR3 DNA reads TGTGCCAGCAGTTACGTGGCTAGCGGAAACACAGATACGCAGTATTTT. Its translation is CASSYVASGNTDTQYF.

This clone has a single count. The CDR3 nucleotides are TGCGCCAGCGAACCAAACCGGGACAGGGAAGCCCTTAACTATGGCTACACCTTC. This sequence encodes CASEPNRDREALNYGYTF. The chain uses TRBV4-3 and TRBJ1-2; 9 bases line up with TRBD1. The V and J ends lost 8 bases and 1 base, in that order; junction bases with no gene match: 17. The CDR3 has 18 residues. Germline CDR1 LGHNA, CDR2 YSLEER.